The clone carrying this T cell receptor beta chain was observed a single time. Per the germline V gene, CDR1 is SGHRS and CDR2 is YFSETQ. This CDR3 is 20 amino acids long. The J segment lost 4 bases and the V segment lost 0 bases, leaving 21 bases of the junction unmatched. The record originates from a study of shared clonotypes between healthy human individuals. The study separated CD4+ cells into CD45RA+ naive and CD45RA-negative memory subsets. TCRdb's table, derived via immunoSEQ multiplex PCR, lists solely in-frame clones and lacks some. The data contain approximately 2.5 million clones, approximately 94% of them seen just once; the ten biggest clones take up 0.36%.

V gene TRBV5-1 combines with J gene TRBJ1-2; 7 positions agree with TRBD1. The TCR was taken from a man aged 18 to 29 in good health. Some clones in this sample may be carry-over from other donors' samples. Sequenced sample: naive CD4+ T cells from PBMCs. Subset in this sample: CD45RA+ positively selected. The CDR3 DNA reads as TGCGCCAGCAGCTTGGCCTATTCGGCTTCGCGAGGGGGCGAGAGCTATGGCTACACCTTC. Translating it yields CASSLAYSASRGGESYGYTF. Complete variable domain (other parts from reference TRBV5-1 and TRBJ1-2): KAGVTQTPRYLIKTRGQQVTLSCSPISGHRSVSWYQQTPGQGLQFLFEYFSETQRNKGNFPGRFSGRQFSNSRSEMNVSTLELGDSALYLCASSLAYSASRGGESYGYTFGSGTRLTVV.